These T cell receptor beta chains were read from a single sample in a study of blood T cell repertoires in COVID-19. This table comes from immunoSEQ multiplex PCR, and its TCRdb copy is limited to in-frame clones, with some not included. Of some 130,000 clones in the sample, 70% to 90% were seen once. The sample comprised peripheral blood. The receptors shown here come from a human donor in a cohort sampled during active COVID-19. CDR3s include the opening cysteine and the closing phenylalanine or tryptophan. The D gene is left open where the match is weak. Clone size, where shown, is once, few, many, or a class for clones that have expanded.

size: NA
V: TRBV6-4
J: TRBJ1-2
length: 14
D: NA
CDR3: CASSAGQGNYGYTF
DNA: TGTGCCAGCAGTGCCGGGCAGGGTAACTATGGCTACACCTTC

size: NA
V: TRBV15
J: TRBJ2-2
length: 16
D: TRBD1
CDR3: CATSRGLRGQTGELFF
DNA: TGTGCCACCAGCAGAGGACTAAGGGGGCAGACCGGGGAGCTGTTTTTT

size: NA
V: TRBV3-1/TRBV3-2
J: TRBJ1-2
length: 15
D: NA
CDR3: CASSQQWRGNYGYTF
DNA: TGTGCCAGCAGCCAACAATGGCGGGGCAACTATGGCTACACCTTC

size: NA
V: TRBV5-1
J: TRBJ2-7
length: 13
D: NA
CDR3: CASSLLGTYEQYF
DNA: TGCGCCAGCAGCTTGCTCGGGACCTACGAGCAGTACTTC

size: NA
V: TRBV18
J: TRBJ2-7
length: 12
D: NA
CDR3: CASSTSSYEQYF
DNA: TGTGCCAGCTCAACCAGCTCCTACGAGCAGTACTTC

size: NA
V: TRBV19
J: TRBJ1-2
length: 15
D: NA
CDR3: CASSDPGYTNYGYTF
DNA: TGTGCCAGTAGTGATCCGGGGTATACTAACTATGGCTACACCTTC

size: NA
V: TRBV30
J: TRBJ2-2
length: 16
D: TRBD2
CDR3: CAWSVLAGGGTGELFF
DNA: TGTGCCTGGAGTGTGCTAGCGGGGGGGGGCACCGGGGAGCTGTTTTTT

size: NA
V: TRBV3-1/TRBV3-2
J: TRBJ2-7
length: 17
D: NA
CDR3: CASSSSRRGYLPYEQYF
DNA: TGTGCCAGCAGCTCGAGTCGGAGGGGCTATCTGCCCTACGAGCAGTACTTC

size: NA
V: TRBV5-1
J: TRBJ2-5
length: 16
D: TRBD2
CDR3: CASSFGMAGGMETQYF
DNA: TGCGCCAGCAGCTTCGGGATGGCGGGGGGGATGGAGACCCAGTACTTC

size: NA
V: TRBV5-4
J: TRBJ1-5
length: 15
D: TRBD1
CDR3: CASSFTGGSNQPQHF
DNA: TGTGCCAGCAGCTTTACAGGGGGGTCCAATCAGCCCCAGCATTTT

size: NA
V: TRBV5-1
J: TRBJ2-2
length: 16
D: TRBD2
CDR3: CASSSPSGGGIGELFF
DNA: TGCGCCAGCAGCTCCCCTAGCGGGGGGGGAATCGGGGAGCTGTTTTTT

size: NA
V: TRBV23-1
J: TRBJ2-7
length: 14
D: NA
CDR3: CASNLRNAAFEQYF
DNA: TGCGCCAGCAACTTGCGGAACGCCGCGTTCGAGCAGTACTTC

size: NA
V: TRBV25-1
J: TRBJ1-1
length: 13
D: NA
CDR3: CASTYRGNTEAFF
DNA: TGTGCCAGCACATATCGGGGAAACACTGAAGCTTTCTTT

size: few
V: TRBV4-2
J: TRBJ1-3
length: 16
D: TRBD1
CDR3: CASSQGVGQGGNTIYF
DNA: TGTGCCAGCAGCCAAGGTGTCGGACAGGGAGGAAACACCATATATTTT

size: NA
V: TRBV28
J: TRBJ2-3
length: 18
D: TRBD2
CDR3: CASSFLPSGGAGTDTQYF
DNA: TGTGCCAGCAGTTTCCTACCTAGCGGGGGGGCGGGCACAGATACGCAGTATTTT

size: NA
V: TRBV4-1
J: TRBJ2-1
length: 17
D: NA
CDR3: CASSEEYRGSSYNEQFF
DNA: TGCGCCAGCAGCGAAGAATATCGGGGGAGCTCCTACAATGAGCAGTTCTTC

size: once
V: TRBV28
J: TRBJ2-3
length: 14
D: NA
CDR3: CASSLVGGSDTQYF
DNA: TGTGCCAGCAGTTTGGTGGGGGGTTCCGATACGCAGTATTTT

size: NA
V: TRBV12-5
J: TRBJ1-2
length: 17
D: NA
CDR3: CASGLVVQFSGDYGYTF
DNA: TGTGCTAGTGGTTTGGTTGTTCAGTTCTCGGGGGACTATGGCTACACCTTC

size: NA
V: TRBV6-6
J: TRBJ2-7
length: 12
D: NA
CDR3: CASSGQTYEQYF
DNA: TGTGCCAGTTCGGGACAAACCTACGAGCAGTACTTC

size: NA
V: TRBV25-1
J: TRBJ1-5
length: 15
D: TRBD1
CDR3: CASSSGQVSNQPQHF
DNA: TGTGCCAGCAGTTCGGGACAGGTCAGCAATCAGCCCCAGCATTTT

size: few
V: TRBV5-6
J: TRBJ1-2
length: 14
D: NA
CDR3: CASSLEPRGGGYTF
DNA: TGTGCCAGCAGCTTGGAACCCAGAGGAGGTGGCTACACCTTC

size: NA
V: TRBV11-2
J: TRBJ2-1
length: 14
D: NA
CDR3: CASSLGGGYNEQFF
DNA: TGTGCCAGCAGCTTAGGTGGGGGGTACAATGAGCAGTTCTTC

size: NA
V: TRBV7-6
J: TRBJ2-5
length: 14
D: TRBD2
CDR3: CASSISGGVETQYF
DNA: TGTGCCAGCAGCATTAGCGGGGGGGTCGAGACCCAGTACTTC

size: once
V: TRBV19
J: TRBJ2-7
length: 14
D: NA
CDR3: CASSIDRSSYEQYF
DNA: TGTGCCAGTAGTATCGACAGGAGCTCCTACGAGCAGTACTTC

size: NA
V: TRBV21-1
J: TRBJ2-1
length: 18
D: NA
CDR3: CASSKRRSKDRRNSEQFF
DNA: TGTGCCAGCAGTAAAAGGAGGAGTAAGGACCGAAGGAACAGTGAGCAGTTCTTC

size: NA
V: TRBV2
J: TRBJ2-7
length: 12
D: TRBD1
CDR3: CASRGDRDEQYF
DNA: TGTGCCAGCAGAGGGGACAGGGACGAGCAGTACTTC

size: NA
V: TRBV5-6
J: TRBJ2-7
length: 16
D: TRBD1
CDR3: CASSFYSGTGAYEQYF
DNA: TGTGCCAGCAGCTTCTACTCCGGGACAGGAGCCTACGAGCAGTACTTC

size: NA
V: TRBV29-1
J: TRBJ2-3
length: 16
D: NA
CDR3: CSVLPYQGLSTDTQYF
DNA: TGCAGCGTCCTCCCCTATCAGGGGTTATCGACAGATACGCAGTATTTT

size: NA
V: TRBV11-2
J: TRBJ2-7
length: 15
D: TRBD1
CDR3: CASSNQGANRGEQYF
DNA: TGTGCCAGCAGCAACCAGGGGGCAAATCGAGGCGAGCAGTACTTC

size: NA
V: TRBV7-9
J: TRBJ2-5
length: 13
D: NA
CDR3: CASSLAGVETQYF
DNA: TGTGCCAGCAGCTTAGCAGGAGTAGAGACCCAGTACTTC

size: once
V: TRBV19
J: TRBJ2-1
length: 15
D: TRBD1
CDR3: CASSIGQGSPNEQFF
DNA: TGTGCCAGTAGTATAGGACAGGGGAGCCCCAATGAGCAGTTCTTC

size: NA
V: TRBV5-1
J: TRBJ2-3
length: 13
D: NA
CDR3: CASSLVLTDTQYF
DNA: TGCGCCAGCAGCTTGGTATTGACAGATACGCAGTATTTT

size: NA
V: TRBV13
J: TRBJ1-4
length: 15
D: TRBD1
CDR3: CASSGSRDSDEKLFF
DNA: TGTGCCAGCAGCGGCAGCCGGGACAGTGATGAAAAACTGTTTTTT

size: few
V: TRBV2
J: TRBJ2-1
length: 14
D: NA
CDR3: CASSVGWTANEQFF
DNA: TGTGCCAGCAGTGTCGGGTGGACAGCCAATGAGCAGTTCTTC

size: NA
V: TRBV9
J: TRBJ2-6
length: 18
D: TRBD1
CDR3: CASSARLGQNSGANVLTF
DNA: TGTGCCAGCAGCGCGCGCCTGGGACAGAACTCTGGGGCCAACGTCCTGACTTTC

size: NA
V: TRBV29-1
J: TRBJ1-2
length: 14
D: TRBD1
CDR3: CSVEPGQGVYGYTF
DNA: TGCAGCGTCGAGCCGGGACAGGGGGTTTATGGCTACACCTTC

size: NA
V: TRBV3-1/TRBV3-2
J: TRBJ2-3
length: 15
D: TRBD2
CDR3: CASSKTSGDTDTQYF
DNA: TGTGCCAGCAGCAAGACTAGCGGGGATACAGATACGCAGTATTTT

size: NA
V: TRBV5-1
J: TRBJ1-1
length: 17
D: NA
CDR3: CASSRTRGLRMNTEAFF
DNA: TGCGCCAGCAGCCGCACGCGGGGTCTTCGGATGAACACTGAAGCTTTCTTT

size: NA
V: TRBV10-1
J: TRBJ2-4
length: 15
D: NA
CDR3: CASSEGLRAKNIQYF
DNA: TGCGCCAGCAGTGAGGGACTTAGAGCCAAAAACATTCAGTACTTC

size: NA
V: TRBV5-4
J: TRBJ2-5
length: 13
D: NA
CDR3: CASSLAGPETQYF
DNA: TGTGCCAGCAGCTTGGCTGGGCCTGAGACCCAGTACTTC

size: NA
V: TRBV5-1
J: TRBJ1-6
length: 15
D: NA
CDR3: CASSLEGRDVSPLHF
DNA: TGCGCCAGCAGCTTGGAAGGCAGGGATGTTTCACCCCTCCACTTT

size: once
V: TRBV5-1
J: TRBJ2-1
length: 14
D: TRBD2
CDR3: CASTWTSGGYEQFF
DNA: TGCGCCAGCACCTGGACTAGCGGGGGGTATGAGCAGTTCTTC

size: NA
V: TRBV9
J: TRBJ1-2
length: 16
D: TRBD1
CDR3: CASTPTTGNTVAGYTF
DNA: TGTGCCAGCACCCCGACGACAGGGAATACGGTTGCTGGCTACACCTTC

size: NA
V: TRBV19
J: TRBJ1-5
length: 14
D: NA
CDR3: CASSWALGNQPQHF
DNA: TGTGCCAGTAGTTGGGCCTTGGGCAATCAGCCCCAGCATTTT

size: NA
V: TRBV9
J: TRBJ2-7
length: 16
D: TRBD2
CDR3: CASSVGLAGDPYEQYF
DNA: TGTGCCAGCAGCGTTGGACTAGCGGGGGATCCCTACGAGCAGTACTTC

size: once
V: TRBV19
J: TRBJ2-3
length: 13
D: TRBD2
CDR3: CASRLAGTDTQYF
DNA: TGTGCCAGCCGACTAGCGGGCACAGATACGCAGTATTTT

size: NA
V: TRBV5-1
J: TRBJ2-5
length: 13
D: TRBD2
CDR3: CASRTSGVETQYF
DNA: TGCGCCAGCAGGACTAGCGGGGTTGAGACCCAGTACTTC